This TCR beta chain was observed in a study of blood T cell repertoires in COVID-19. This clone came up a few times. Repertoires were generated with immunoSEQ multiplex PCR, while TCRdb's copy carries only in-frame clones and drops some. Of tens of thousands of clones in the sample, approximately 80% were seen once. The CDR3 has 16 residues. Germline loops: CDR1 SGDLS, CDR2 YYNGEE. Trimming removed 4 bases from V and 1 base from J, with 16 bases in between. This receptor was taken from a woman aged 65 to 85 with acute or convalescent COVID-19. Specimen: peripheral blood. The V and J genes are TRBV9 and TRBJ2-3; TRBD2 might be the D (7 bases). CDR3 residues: CASSTEGGLGTDTQYF. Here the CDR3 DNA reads TGTGCCAGCAGCACCGAGGGGGGGCTCGGCACAGATACGCAGTATTTT.